The sequence of this T cell receptor beta chain was determined in a study of blood T cell repertoires in COVID-19 (dated by TCRdb to 2020 to 2021). Broadly, across the study: Samples covering the acute and convalescent phases of COVID-19 were provided by collaborators in the United States, Italy and Spain. The prospective study material was composed of cDNA or gDNA derived from T cells, B-cell-depleted T cells, or PBMCs. Deeply sampled blood TCRbeta repertoires from subjects exposed to, actively infected with, or recovered from COVID-19 were included in the dataset. The repertoires were released in a freely available public database intended as a resource for research on the immune response to SARS-CoV-2. The samples were drawn from the first 160 participants of the ongoing ImmuneRACE study and from 1,254 subjects provided by 6 global collaborators. Sample metadata almost always included a de-identified subject ID, COVID-19 status, age in years and sex. HLA class I and class II types, where available, came from metadata supplied by the sample provider rather than from assay-based typing.

Study-level results and caveats: How much clinical and demographic metadata was included differed by source and by participant, and the metadata was provided uncurated.

TCRbeta CDR3 regions were amplified from genomic DNA using the immunoSEQ Assay, a bias-controlled multiplex PCR. The authors' pipeline ran thus. Nucleated cell counts per sample were estimated from amplification of reference gene primers within the assay. Sequence reads were collapsed and filtered to measure the absolute abundance of every unique TCRbeta CDR3 rearrangement. Productive Simpson clonality was computed per sample as the square root of Simpson's diversity index over productive rearrangements. In TCRdb, the immuneACCESS table is reduced to in-frame sequences with V and J assigned. These tables do not hold every clone; where another copy was compared, an unresolved V gene accounts for under half, and the others remain unexplained. The D gene and trimming were derived from the DNA, and the V and J assignments and clone size from that table. For this sample the table gives about 240,000 clones, of which 70% to 90% were detected only once. Roughly 3.3% of the sample goes to the ten largest clones.

The germline V gene sets CDR1 to SGHTA and CDR2 to FQGTGA. Trimming at the junction amounts to 5 bases on V and 2 bases on J, and the germline ends lie 12 bases apart. From the cysteine through the phenylalanine, the CDR3 covers 14 amino acids. Only CDR3 DNA remains: 42 bases, in frame from the first base. In regard to this clone: Its antigen target is currently unknown. No much larger clone is present one base from it, and per-base qualities are unavailable.

Enrolling through a virtual design, the prospective study's participants ranged in age from about 18 to 100 years and lived across 20 to 25 United States geographic areas. In the prospective study, participants were assigned to cohorts based on the clinical history participants reported in a screening survey and a study questionnaire. In the prospective study, whole blood, serum and a nasopharyngeal or oropharyngeal swab were collected from each participant by mobile phlebotomists. Over an approximately 2-month period, participants in the prospective study had the option of providing additional blood draws and questionnaires. Before DNA extraction, blood samples from the prospective study were shipped at room temperature or frozen.

In this chain, TRBV7-3 is recombined with TRBJ1-2; the D gene is perhaps TRBD1, on 6 matching bases. The specimen sequenced was PBMCs or T cells enriched from blood (not recorded which). The receptor's source is a woman in her forties with acute COVID-19. CDR3 reads: CASSQDSQNYGYTF. The base sequence is TGTGCCAGCAGCCAGGACAGTCAGAACTATGGCTACACCTTC.